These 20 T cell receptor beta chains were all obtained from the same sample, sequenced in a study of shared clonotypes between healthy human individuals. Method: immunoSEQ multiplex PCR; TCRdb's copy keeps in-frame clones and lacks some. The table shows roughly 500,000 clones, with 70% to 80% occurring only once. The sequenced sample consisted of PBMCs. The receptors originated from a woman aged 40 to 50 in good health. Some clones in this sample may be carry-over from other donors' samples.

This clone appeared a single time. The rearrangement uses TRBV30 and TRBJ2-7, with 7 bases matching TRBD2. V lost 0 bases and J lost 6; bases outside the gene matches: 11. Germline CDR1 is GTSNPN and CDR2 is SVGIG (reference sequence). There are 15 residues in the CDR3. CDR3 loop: CAWSVPSPGLPEQYF. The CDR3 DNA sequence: TGTGCCTGGAGTGTTCCTTCACCGGGACTACCCGAGCAGTACTTC.

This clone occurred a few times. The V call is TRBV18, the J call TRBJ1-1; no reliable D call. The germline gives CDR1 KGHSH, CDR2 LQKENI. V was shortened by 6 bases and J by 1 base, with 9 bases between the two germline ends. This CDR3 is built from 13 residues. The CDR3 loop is CASSQEGNTEAFF. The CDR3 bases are TGTGCCAGCTCCCAGGAAGGGAACACTGAAGCTTTCTTT.

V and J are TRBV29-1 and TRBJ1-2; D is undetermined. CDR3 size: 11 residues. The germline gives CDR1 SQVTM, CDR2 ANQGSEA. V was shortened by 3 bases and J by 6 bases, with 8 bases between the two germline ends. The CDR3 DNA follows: TGCAGCGTTGATCGTTTCGATGGCTACACCTTC. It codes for CSVDRFDGYTF. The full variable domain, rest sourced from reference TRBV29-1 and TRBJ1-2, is SAVISQKPSRDICQRGTSLTIQCQVDSQVTMMFWYRQQPGQSLTLIATANQGSEATYESGFVIDKFPISRPNLTFSTLTVSNMSPEDSSIYLCSVDRFDGYTFGSGTRLTVV.

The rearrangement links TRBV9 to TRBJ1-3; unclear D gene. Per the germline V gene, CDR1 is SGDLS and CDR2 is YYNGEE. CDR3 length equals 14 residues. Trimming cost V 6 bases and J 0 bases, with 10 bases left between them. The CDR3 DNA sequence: TGTGCCAGCAAGGAAGGGTCCTCTGGAAACACCATATATTTT. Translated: CASKEGSSGNTIYF.

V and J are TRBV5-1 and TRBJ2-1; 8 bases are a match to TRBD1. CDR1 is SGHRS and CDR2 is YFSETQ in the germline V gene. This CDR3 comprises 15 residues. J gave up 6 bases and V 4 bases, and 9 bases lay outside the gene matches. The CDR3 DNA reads TGCGCCAGCAGCCTCCTAACTACAGGGGGCAATGAGCAGTTCTTC. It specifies CASSLLTTGGNEQFF.

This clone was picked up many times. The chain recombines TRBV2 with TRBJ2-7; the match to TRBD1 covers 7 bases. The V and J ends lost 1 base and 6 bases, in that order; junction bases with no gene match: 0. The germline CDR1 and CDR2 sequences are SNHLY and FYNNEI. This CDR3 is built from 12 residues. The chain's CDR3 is CASSEGTGEQYF. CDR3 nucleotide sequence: TGTGCCAGCAGTGAAGGGACAGGCGAGCAGTACTTC.

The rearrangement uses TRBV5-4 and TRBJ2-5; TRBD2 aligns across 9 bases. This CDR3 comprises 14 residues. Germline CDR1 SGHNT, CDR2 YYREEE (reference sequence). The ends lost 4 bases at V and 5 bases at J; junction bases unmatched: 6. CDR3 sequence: CASSPGSGGETQYF. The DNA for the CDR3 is TGTGCCAGCAGCCCCGGCAGCGGGGGGGAGACCCAGTACTTC.

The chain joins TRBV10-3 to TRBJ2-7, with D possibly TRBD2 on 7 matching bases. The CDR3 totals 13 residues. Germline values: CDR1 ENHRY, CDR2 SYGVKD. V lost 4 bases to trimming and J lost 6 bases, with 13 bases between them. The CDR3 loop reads CAISGAGEGEQYF. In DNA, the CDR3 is TGTGCCATCAGTGGTGCAGGGGAGGGCGAGCAGTACTTC.

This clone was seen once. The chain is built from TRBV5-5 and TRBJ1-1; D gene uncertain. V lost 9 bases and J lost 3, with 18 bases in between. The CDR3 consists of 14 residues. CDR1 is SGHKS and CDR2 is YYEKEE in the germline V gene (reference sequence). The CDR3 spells CATGAGMRDTEAFF. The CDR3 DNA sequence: TGTGCCACCGGTGCGGGCATGAGGGACACTGAAGCTTTCTTT.

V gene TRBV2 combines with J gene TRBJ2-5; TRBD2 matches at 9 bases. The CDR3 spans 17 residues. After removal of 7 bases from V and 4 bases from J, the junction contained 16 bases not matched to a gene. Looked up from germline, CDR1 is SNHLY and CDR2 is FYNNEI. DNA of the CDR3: TGTGCCAGCACCGAGTTCCTGTTAGCGGGAGTAGGAGAGACCCAGTACTTC. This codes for CASTEFLLAGVGETQYF.

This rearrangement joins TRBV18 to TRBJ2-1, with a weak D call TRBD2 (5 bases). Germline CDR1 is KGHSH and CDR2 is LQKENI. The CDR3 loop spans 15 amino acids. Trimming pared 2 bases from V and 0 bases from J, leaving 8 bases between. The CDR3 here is CASSPGRTSYNEQFF. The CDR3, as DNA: TGTGCCAGCTCACCAGGGAGAACCTCCTACAATGAGCAGTTCTTC.

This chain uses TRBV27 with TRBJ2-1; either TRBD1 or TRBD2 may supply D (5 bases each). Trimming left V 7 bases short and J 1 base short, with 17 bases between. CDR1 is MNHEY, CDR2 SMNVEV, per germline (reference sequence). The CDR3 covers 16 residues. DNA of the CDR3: TGTGCCAGCAAGGGGAGTTGGGGGAAATCCTACAATGAGCAGTTCTTC. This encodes CASKGSWGKSYNEQFF.

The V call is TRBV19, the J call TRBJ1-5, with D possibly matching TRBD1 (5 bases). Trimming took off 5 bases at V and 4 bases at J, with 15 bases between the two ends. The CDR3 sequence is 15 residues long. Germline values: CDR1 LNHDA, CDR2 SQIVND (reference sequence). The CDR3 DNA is TGTGCCAGTAGTCCACAGACAGTATGGAATCAGCCCCAGCATTTT. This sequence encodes CASSPQTVWNQPQHF.

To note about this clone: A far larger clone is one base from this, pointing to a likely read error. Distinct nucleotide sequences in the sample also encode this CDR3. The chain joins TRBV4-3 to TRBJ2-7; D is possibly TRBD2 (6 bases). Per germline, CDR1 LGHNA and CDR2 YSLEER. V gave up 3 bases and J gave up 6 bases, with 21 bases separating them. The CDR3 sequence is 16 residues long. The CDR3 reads CASSQGLSGLRAEQYF. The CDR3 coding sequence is TGCGCCAGCAGCCAGGGATTATCGGGACTCCGAGCCGAGCAGTACTTC.

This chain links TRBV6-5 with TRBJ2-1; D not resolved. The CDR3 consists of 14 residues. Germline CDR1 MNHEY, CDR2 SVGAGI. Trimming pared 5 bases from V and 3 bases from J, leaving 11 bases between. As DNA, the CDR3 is TGTGCCAGCAGTGACAACTACTACTACAATGAGCAGTTCTTC. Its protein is CASSDNYYYNEQFF.

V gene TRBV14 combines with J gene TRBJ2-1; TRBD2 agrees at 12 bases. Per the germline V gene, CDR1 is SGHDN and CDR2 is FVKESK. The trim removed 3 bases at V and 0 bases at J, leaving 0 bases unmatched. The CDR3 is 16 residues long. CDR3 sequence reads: CASSQTSGSSYNEQFF. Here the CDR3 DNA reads TGTGCCAGCAGCCAGACTAGCGGGAGCTCCTACAATGAGCAGTTCTTC.

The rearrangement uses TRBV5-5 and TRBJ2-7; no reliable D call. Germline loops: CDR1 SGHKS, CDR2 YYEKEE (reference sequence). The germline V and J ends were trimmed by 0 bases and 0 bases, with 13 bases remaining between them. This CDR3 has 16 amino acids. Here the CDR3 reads CASSLAPGGYSYEQYF. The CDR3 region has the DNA TGTGCCAGCAGCTTGGCTCCCGGCGGATACTCCTACGAGCAGTACTTC.

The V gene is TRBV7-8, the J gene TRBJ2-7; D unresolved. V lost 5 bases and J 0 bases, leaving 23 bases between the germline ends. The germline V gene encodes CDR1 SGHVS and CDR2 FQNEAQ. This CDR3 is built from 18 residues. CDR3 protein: CASSPRAPQLLSSYEQYF. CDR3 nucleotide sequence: TGTGCCAGCAGCCCCCGAGCCCCCCAGCTCCTGAGCTCCTACGAGCAGTACTTC.

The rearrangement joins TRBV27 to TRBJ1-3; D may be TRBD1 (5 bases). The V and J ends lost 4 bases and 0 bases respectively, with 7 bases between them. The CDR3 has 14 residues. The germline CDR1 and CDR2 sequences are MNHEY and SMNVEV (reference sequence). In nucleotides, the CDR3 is TGTGCCAGCAGTTCGGGGGGCTCTGGAAACACCATATATTTT. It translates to CASSSGGSGNTIYF.

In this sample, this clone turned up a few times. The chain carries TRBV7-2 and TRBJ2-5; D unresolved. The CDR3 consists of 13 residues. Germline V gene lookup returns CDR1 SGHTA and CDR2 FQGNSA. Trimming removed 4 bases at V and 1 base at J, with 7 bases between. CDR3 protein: CASSYRTQETQYF. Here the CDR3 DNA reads TGTGCCAGCAGCTACCGGACCCAAGAGACCCAGTACTTC.